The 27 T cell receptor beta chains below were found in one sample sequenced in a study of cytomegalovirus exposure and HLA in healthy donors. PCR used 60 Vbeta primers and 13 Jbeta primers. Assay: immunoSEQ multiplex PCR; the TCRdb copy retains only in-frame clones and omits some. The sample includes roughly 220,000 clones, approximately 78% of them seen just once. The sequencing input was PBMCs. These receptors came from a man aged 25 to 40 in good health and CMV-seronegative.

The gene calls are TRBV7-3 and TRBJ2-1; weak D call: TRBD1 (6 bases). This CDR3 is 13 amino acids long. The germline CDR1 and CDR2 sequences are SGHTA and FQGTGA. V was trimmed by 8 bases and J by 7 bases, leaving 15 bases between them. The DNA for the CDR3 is TGTGCCAGCGGGGACACTAGTTCTAATGAGCAGTTCTTC. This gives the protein CASGDTSSNEQFF.

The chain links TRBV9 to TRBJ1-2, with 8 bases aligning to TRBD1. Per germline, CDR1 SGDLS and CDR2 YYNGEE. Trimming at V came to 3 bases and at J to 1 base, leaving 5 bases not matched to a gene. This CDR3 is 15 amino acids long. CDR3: CASSATTGDNYGYTF. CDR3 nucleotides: TGTGCCAGCAGCGCGACGACAGGGGATAACTATGGCTACACCTTC.

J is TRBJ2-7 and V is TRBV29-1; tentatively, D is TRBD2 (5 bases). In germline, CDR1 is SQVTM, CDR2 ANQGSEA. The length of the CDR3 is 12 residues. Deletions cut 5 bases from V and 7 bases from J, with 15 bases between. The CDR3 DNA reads TGCAGCGTTAGTCACGGTACGGGGGAGCAGTACTTC. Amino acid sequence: CSVSHGTGEQYF.

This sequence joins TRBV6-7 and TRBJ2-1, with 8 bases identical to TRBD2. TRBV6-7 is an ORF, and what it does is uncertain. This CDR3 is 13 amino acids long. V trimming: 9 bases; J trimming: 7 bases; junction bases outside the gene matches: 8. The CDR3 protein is CARRGGTRNEQFF. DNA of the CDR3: TGTGCCAGACGGGGTGGGACTAGGAATGAGCAGTTCTTC.

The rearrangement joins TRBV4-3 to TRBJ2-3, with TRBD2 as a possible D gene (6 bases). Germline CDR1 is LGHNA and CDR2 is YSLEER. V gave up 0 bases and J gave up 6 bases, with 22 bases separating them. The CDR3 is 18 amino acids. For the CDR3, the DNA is TGCGCCAGCAGCCAAGATGGGGGAGGCGGGGCCCGGGGGGATACGCAGTATTTT. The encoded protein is CASSQDGGGGARGDTQYF.

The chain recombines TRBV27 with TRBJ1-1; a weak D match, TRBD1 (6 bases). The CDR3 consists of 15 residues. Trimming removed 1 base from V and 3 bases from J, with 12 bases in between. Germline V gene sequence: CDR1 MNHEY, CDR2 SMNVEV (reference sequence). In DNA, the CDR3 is TGTGCCAGCAGTTTATATGGTGGGGGCGACACTGAAGCTTTCTTT. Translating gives CASSLYGGGDTEAFF.

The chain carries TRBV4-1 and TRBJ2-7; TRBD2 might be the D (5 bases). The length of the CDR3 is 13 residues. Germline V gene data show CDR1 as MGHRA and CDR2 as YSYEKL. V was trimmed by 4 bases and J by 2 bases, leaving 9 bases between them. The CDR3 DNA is TGCGCCAGCAGCCTTCGGGGTACCTACGAGCAGTACTTC. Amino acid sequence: CASSLRGTYEQYF.

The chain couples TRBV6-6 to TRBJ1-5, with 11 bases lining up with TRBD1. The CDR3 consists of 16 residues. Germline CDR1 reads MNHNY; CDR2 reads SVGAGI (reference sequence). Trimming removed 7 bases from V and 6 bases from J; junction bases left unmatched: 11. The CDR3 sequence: CASTELGTGGLQPQHF. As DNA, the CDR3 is TGTGCCAGCACCGAACTGGGGACAGGGGGTCTTCAGCCCCAGCATTTT.

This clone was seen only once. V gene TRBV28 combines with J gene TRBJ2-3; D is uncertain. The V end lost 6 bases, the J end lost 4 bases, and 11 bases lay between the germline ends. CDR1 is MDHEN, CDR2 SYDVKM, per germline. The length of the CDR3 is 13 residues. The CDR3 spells CASRRQSPDTQYF. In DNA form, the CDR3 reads TGTGCCAGCAGGAGGCAGAGCCCAGATACGCAGTATTTT.

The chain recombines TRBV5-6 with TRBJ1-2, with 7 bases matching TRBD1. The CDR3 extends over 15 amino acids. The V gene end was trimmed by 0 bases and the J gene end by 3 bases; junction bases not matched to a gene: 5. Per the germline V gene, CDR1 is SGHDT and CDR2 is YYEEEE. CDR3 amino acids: CASSLGQGVYYGYTF. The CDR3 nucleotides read TGTGCCAGCAGCTTGGGACAGGGCGTCTACTATGGCTACACCTTC.

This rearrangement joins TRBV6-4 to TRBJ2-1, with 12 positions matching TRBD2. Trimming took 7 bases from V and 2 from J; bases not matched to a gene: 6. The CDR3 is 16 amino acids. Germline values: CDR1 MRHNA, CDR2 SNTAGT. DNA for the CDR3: TGTGCCAGCACACCTAGCGGGGGGGCCCCCTACAATGAGCAGTTCTTC. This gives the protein CASTPSGGAPYNEQFF.

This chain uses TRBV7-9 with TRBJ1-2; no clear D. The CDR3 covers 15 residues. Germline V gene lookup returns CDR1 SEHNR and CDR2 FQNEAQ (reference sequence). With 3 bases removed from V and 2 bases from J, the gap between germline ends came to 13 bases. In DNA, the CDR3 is TGTGCCAGCAGCTTCTCCCACAGTATGAACTATGGCTACACCTTC. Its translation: CASSFSHSMNYGYTF.

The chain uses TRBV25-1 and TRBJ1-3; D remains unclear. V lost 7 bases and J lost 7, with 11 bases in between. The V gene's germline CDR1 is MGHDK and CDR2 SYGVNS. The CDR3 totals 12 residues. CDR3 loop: CASIGHRNTIYF. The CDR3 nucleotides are TGTGCCAGCATTGGGCATAGGAACACCATATATTTT.

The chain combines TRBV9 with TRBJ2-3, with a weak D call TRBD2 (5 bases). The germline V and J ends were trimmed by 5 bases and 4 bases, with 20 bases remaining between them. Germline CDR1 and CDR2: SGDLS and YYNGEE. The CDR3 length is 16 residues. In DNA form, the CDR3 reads TGTGCCAGCAGTTCGAAAGGACCCTTCGGGGCAGATACGCAGTATTTT. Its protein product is CASSSKGPFGADTQYF.

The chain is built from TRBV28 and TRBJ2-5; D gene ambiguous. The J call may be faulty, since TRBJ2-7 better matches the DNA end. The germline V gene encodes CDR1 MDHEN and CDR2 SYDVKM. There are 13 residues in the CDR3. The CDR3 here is CASSLQGVYEQYF. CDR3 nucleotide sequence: TGTGCCAGCAGTTTACAAGGAGTCTACGAGCAGTACTTC.

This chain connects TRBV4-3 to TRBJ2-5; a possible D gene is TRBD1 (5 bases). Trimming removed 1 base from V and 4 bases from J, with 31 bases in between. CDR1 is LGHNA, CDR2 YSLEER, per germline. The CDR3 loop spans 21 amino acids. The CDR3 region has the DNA TGCGCCAGCAGCCAAGGACCTTTCAAGTCAGGGTCGACTTCTTCACCAGAGACCCAGTACTTC. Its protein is CASSQGPFKSGSTSSPETQYF.

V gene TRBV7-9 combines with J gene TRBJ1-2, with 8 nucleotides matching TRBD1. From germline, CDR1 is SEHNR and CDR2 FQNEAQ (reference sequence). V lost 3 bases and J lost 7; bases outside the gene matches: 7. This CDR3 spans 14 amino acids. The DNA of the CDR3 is TGTGCCAGCAGCTTCGGACAGGGAGGAGGTGGCTACACCTTC. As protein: CASSFGQGGGGYTF.

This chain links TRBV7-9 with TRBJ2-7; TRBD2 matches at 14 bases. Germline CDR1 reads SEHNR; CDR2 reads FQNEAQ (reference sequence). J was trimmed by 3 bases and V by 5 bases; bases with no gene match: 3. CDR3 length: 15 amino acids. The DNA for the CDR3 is TGTGCCAGCAGCGGACTAGCGGGGGGCCGCTACGAGCAGTACTTC. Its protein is CASSGLAGGRYEQYF. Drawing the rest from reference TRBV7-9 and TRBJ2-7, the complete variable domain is DTGVSQNPRHKITKRGQNVTFRCDPISEHNRLYWYRQTLGQGPEFLTYFQNEAQLEKSRLLSDRFSAERPKGSFSTLEIQRTEQGDSAMYLCASSGLAGGRYEQYFGPGTRLTVT.

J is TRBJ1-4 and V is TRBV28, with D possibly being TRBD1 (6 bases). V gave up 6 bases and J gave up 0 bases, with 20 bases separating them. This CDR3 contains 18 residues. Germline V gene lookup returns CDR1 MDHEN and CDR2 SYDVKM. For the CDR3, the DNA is TGTGCCAGCAGCGCGCTCGATGGCAGGGGCTCAACTAATGAAAAACTGTTTTTT. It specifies CASSALDGRGSTNEKLFF.

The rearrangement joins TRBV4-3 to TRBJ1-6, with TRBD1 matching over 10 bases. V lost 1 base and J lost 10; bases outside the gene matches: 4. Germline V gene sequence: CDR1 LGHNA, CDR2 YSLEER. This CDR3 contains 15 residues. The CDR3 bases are TGCGCCAGCAGCCAAGGGACAGGGGGGGGATCACCCCTCCACTTT. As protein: CASSQGTGGGSPLHF.

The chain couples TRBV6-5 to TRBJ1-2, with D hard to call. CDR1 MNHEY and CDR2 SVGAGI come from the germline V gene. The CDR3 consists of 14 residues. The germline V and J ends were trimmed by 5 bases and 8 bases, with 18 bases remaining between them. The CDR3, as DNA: TGTGCCAGCAGTCCCCCGGACTACGCCTACGGCTACACCTTC. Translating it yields CASSPPDYAYGYTF.

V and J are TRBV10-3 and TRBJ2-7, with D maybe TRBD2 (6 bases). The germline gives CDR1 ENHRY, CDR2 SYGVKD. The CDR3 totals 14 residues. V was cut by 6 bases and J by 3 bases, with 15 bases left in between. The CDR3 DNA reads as TGTGCCATCAGCGGGACTGCCATTGGCTACGAGCAGTACTTC. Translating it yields CAISGTAIGYEQYF.

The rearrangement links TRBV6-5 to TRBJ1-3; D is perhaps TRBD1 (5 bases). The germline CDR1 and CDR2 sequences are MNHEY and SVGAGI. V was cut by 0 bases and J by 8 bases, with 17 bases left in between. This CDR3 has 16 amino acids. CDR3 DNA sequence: TGTGCCAGCAGTTACTCGAAGCCCAGGGAGGGATACACCATATATTTT. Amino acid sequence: CASSYSKPREGYTIYF.

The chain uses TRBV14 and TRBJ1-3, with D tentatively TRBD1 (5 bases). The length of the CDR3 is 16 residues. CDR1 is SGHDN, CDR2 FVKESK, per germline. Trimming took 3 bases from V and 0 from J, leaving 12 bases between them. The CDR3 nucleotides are TGTGCCAGCAGCCAGAACGACAGACCCTCTGGAAACACCATATATTTT. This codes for CASSQNDRPSGNTIYF.

CDR3 residues: CASRAPGLSNYGYTF. The CDR3 bases are TGTGCCAGCAGGGCCCCTGGTTTATCCAACTATGGCTACACCTTC. V is TRBV6-5 and J is TRBJ1-2; D unclear. This CDR3 region has 15 residues. Deletions cut 6 bases from V and 2 bases from J, with 16 bases between. Germline CDR1 reads MNHEY; CDR2 reads SVGAGI.

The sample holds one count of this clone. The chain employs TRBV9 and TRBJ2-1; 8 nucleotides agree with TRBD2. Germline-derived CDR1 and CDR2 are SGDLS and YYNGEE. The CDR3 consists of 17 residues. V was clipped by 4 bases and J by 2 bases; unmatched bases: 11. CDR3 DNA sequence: TGTGCCAGCAGCACCTTCACTAGCGGCGTGACCTACAATGAGCAGTTCTTC. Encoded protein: CASSTFTSGVTYNEQFF.

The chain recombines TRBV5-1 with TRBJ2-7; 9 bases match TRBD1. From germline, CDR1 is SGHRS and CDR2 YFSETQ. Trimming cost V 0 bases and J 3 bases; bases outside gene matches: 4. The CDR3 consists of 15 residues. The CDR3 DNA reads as TGCGCCAGCAGCTTGGTGACAGGGGGAATCTACGAGCAGTACTTC. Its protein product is CASSLVTGGIYEQYF.